The 29 T cell receptor beta chains listed next were all sequenced from one sample in a study of blood T cell repertoires in COVID-19. Profiled with immunoSEQ multiplex PCR; TCRdb holds only in-frame clones, not every one. The sample has about 70,000 clones, approximately 90% seen once. Sequencing was performed on peripheral blood. These receptors were collected from a man aged 50-59 years with acute or convalescent COVID-19.

The rearrangement joins TRBV11-3 to TRBJ1-4; the D gene is possibly TRBD1 (6 bases). The germline V gene encodes CDR1 SGHNT and CDR2 YENEEA. This CDR3 spans 14 amino acids. The germline V and J ends were trimmed by 0 bases and 10 bases, with 12 bases remaining between them. In nucleotides, the CDR3 is TGTGCCAGCAGCTTAGACTTATCAGGGGCAAAACTGTTTTTT. Amino acid sequence: CASSLDLSGAKLFF.

The chain is built from TRBV19 and TRBJ1-6; tentatively, D is TRBD1 (5 bases). The V end lost 5 bases, the J end lost 10 bases, and 24 bases lay between the germline ends. The CDR3 runs to 17 residues. Germline values: CDR1 LNHDA, CDR2 SQIVND (reference sequence). Written as DNA, the CDR3 is TGTGCCAGTAGTGCCAACAAACAGGTTTGGCTCGGATCACCCCTCCACTTT. Translated, it gives CASSANKQVWLGSPLHF.

The CDR3 protein is CASRPGQVSGNTIYF. The CDR3 DNA reads TGTGCCAGCAGACCAGGACAGGTCTCTGGAAACACCATATATTTT. The V call is TRBV27, the J call TRBJ1-3; TRBD1 aligns across 7 bases. The CDR3 spans 15 residues. Looked up from germline, CDR1 is MNHEY and CDR2 is SMNVEV (reference sequence). J lost 0 bases, V lost 6 bases, and 5 bases had no gene match.

The V call is TRBV9, the J call TRBJ2-3; 8 bases are a match to TRBD2. V lost 0 bases, J lost 0 bases, and 3 bases stayed unmatched. CDR1 and CDR2 from the germline V gene are SGDLS and YYNGEE. The CDR3 length is 16 residues. As DNA, the CDR3 is TGTGCCAGCAGCGTAGACGGGAGGGCTAGCACAGATACGCAGTATTTT. It encodes CASSVDGRASTDTQYF. The full variable domain, rest sourced from reference TRBV9 and TRBJ2-3, is DSGVTQTPKHLITATGQRVTLRCSPRSGDLSVYWYQQSLDQGLQFLIQYYNGEERAKGNILERFSAQQFPDLHSELNLSSLELGDSALYFCASSVDGRASTDTQYFGPGTRLTVL.

The chain carries TRBV3-1 (or the pseudogene TRBV3-2) and TRBJ2-5; D possibly corresponds to TRBD2 (5 bases). Between the trimmed V and J ends, which lost 4 bases and 7 bases, there was a span of 7 bases. The CDR3 runs 11 residues. The germline V gene encodes CDR1 LGHDT and CDR2 YNNKEL (reference sequence). The CDR3 DNA reads as TGTGCCAGCAGCCTACGGGGGACCCAGTACTTC. Its protein is CASSLRGTQYF.

V and J are TRBV11-2 and TRBJ2-1; 14 bases align to TRBD2. V lost 5 bases to trimming and J lost 6 bases; unmatched junction nucleotides: 6. Germline loops: CDR1 SGHAT, CDR2 FQNNGV. This CDR3 is built from 16 residues. The DNA for the CDR3 is TGTGCCAGCAGCGCCCGACTAGCGGGAGGGATCAATGAGCAGTTCTTC. This codes for CASSARLAGGINEQFF.

The chain has TRBV19 and TRBJ2-3; 13 nucleotides line up with TRBD2. This CDR3 contains 17 residues. The germline V gene encodes CDR1 LNHDA and CDR2 SQIVND (reference sequence). The V segment lost 4 bases and the J segment 0 bases; nucleotides outside the gene matches: 4. CDR3 residues: CASSKRLAGGSTDTQYF. CDR3 nucleotides: TGTGCCAGTAGTAAACGACTAGCGGGAGGTAGCACAGATACGCAGTATTTT. The full variable domain, rest sourced from reference TRBV19 and TRBJ2-3, is DGGITQSPKYLFRKEGQNVTLSCEQNLNHDAMYWYRQDPGQGLRLIYYSQIVNDFQKGDIAEGYSVSREKKESFPLTVTSAQKNPTAFYLCASSKRLAGGSTDTQYFGPGTRLTVL.

The V and J genes are TRBV5-1 and TRBJ2-5; 12 bases are a match to TRBD2. With V trimmed by 4 bases and J by 2 bases, 6 bases remained unmatched. This CDR3 comprises 16 residues. Germline CDR1 is SGHRS and CDR2 is YFSETQ. CDR3 amino acids: CASSPGLAGPQETQYF. CDR3 sequence (DNA): TGCGCCAGCAGCCCCGGACTAGCGGGACCACAAGAGACCCAGTACTTC.

V and J are TRBV27 and TRBJ2-1, with 13 bases fitting TRBD2. The CDR3 loop spans 16 amino acids. The V and J ends lost 4 bases and 9 bases, in that order; junction bases with no gene match: 9. CDR1 is MNHEY, CDR2 SMNVEV, per germline (reference sequence). The CDR3 loop is CASSSKGLAGVFEQFF. The CDR3 DNA reads as TGTGCCAGCAGTTCGAAAGGACTAGCGGGAGTTTTTGAGCAGTTCTTC.

CDR3 in DNA: TGTGCCAGCAGTCGTGAGCTGGGCAGGGGGGACACTGAAGCTTTCTTT. Encoded protein: CASSRELGRGDTEAFF. This chain uses TRBV27 with TRBJ1-1; TRBD1 matches at 7 bases. Losses at the gene ends were 5 bases for V and 3 bases for J; bases not matched to a gene: 12. Germline V gene lookup returns CDR1 MNHEY and CDR2 SMNVEV (reference sequence). The CDR3 sequence is 16 residues long.

This sequence joins TRBV3-1 (or the pseudogene TRBV3-2) and TRBJ2-3; D uncertain. CDR3 size: 15 residues. The ends were cut back, 2 bases at V and 2 bases at J, with 11 bases in the middle. Germline V gene lookup returns CDR1 LGHDT and CDR2 YNNKEL (reference sequence). CDR3 nucleotides: TGTGCCAGCAGCCAACAGACACTTGTCACAGATACGCAGTATTTT. It encodes CASSQQTLVTDTQYF.

The chain carries TRBV30 and TRBJ1-5; no clear D gene. Germline-derived CDR1 and CDR2 are GTSNPN and SVGIG (reference sequence). CDR3 length equals 14 residues. V dropped 0 bases and J dropped 2 bases, with 8 bases sitting between them. The CDR3 DNA follows: TGTGCCTGGAGTGTCGACAACGGCAATCAGCCCCAGCATTTT. This sequence encodes CAWSVDNGNQPQHF.

This clone was detected a few times. The chain employs TRBV18 and TRBJ1-2; D might be TRBD1 (6 bases). The V gene's germline CDR1 is KGHSH and CDR2 LQKENI. The CDR3 has 13 amino acids. Trimming left V 3 bases short and J 5 bases short, with 10 bases between. The CDR3 DNA follows: TGTGCCAGCTCACCGGACAGACGATATGGCTACACCTTC. Residues: CASSPDRRYGYTF. Together with reference TRBV18 and TRBJ1-2, the CDR3 gives the full variable domain: NAGVMQNPRHLVRRRGQEARLRCSPMKGHSHVYWYRQLPEEGLKFMVYLQKENIIDESGMPKERFSAEFPKEGPSILRIQQVVRGDSAAYFCASSPDRRYGYTFGSGTRLTVV.

This sequence joins TRBV28 and TRBJ2-5; 8 positions match TRBD1. J was trimmed by 2 bases and V by 6 bases; bases with no gene match: 5. There are 14 residues in the CDR3. Germline V gives CDR1 MDHEN, CDR2 SYDVKM. CDR3 protein: CASRQQGGQETQYF. Written as DNA, the CDR3 is TGTGCCAGCAGACAACAGGGGGGTCAAGAGACCCAGTACTTC.

The chain carries TRBV4-1 and TRBJ2-2; D might be TRBD1 (6 bases). Germline values: CDR1 MGHRA, CDR2 YSYEKL. CDR3 size: 21 residues. The germline V and J ends were trimmed by 0 bases and 0 bases, with 23 bases remaining between them. In DNA, the CDR3 is TGCGCCAGCAGCCAAGAAAGAGGCTCTCGGAAAGCAGGGGCGAACACCGGGGAGCTGTTTTTT. This gives the protein CASSQERGSRKAGANTGELFF.

The V gene is TRBV2, the J gene TRBJ2-3, with 12 bases fitting TRBD2. This CDR3 region has 16 residues. Germline CDR1 SNHLY, CDR2 FYNNEI. V lost 8 bases and J lost 5; bases outside the gene matches: 11. The CDR3 DNA is TGTGCCAGCGGACTAGCGGGACGGCGAAGGGAAGATACGCAGTATTTT. Protein product: CASGLAGRRREDTQYF.

A single count supports this clone. The chain couples TRBV6-5 to TRBJ2-1, with 11 nucleotides matching TRBD2. V shed 6 bases, J shed 6 bases, and the junction held 7 bases outside the gene matches. Germline CDR1 is MNHEY and CDR2 is SVGAGI. This CDR3 region has 15 residues. The CDR3 sequence is CASRITSGSLNEQFF. The DNA for the CDR3 is TGTGCCAGCAGGATAACTAGCGGGAGCCTCAATGAGCAGTTCTTC.

This clone was observed a few times. The rearrangement joins TRBV19 to TRBJ2-1, with D unresolved. This CDR3 comprises 14 residues. The germline V gene encodes CDR1 LNHDA and CDR2 SQIVND (reference sequence). V was clipped by 4 bases and J by 4 bases, with 11 bases between them. As DNA, the CDR3 is TGTGCCAGTAGTACCCAAACAGCTTACAATGAGCAGTTCTTC. Translation: CASSTQTAYNEQFF.

The rearrangement links TRBV6-2 or TRBV6-3 to TRBJ1-1, with a tentative D call TRBD1 (5 bases). CDR1 and CDR2 from the germline V gene are MNHEY and SVGEGT. The CDR3 sequence is 15 residues long. Trimming left V 0 bases short and J 0 bases short, with 8 bases between. The CDR3 coding sequence is TGTGCCAGCAGTTACTCGAGACAGCTGAACACTGAAGCTTTCTTT. It is translated as CASSYSRQLNTEAFF.

V and J are TRBV7-2 and TRBJ2-1, with a tentative D call TRBD1 (7 bases). The CDR3 loop spans 17 amino acids. The germline CDR1 and CDR2 sequences are SGHTA and FQGNSA. V lost 5 bases and J lost 5, with 22 bases in between. The chain's CDR3 is CASSPRRASGGNNEQFF. CDR3 bases: TGTGCCAGCAGCCCGCGACGGGCGTCAGGGGGGAACAATGAGCAGTTCTTC.

The chain uses TRBV10-3 and TRBJ1-6; 7 bases fit TRBD1. The germline CDR1 and CDR2 sequences are ENHRY and SYGVKD. The CDR3 runs 15 residues. V lost 4 bases to trimming and J lost 6 bases; unmatched junction nucleotides: 6. This chain's CDR3 is CAISARDSSNSPLHF. For the CDR3, the DNA is TGTGCCATCAGTGCCCGGGACAGTAGTAATTCACCCCTCCACTTT.

This clone has just a few counts. The chain links TRBV5-6 to TRBJ1-1, with 10 bases aligning to TRBD1. CDR3 length equals 13 residues. Trimming cost V 5 bases and J 11 bases; bases outside gene matches: 9. Germline-derived CDR1 and CDR2 are SGHDT and YYEEEE. This CDR3 is CASSFRQGATAFF. The CDR3 coding sequence is TGTGCCAGCAGTTTCCGACAGGGGGCTACGGCTTTCTTT.

The chain employs TRBV10-3 and TRBJ2-7; 7 nucleotides align to TRBD1. Germline V gene data show CDR1 as ENHRY and CDR2 as SYGVKD. There are 14 residues in the CDR3. With V trimmed by 3 bases and J by 0 bases, 2 bases remained unmatched. The chain's CDR3 is CAISDRDSSYEQYV. CDR3 coding DNA: TGTGCCATCAGTGACCGGGACAGCTCCTACGAGCAGTACGTC.

The rearrangement joins TRBV5-1 to TRBJ2-5, with D possibly being TRBD2 (6 bases). Per the germline V gene, CDR1 is SGHRS and CDR2 is YFSETQ. With 3 bases removed from V and 2 bases from J, the gap between germline ends came to 8 bases. CDR3 length: 13 residues. The chain's CDR3 is CASSSSVQETQYF. CDR3 nucleotide sequence: TGCGCCAGCAGCTCTAGCGTTCAAGAGACCCAGTACTTC.

The chain uses TRBV4-2 and TRBJ2-3, with D tentatively TRBD2 (5 bases). Germline-derived CDR1 and CDR2 are LGHNA and YNFKEQ. The ends were cut back, 0 bases at V and 3 bases at J, with 13 bases in the middle. This CDR3 is built from 16 residues. The CDR3 coding sequence is TGTGCCAGCAGCCAAGAACTGGCGGGTGGGACAGATACGCAGTATTTT. Its translation is CASSQELAGGTDTQYF.

The V call is TRBV30, the J call TRBJ1-2; weak D call: TRBD1 (6 bases). Germline CDR1 and CDR2: GTSNPN and SVGIG (reference sequence). The V and J ends lost 1 base and 9 bases respectively, with 15 bases between them. This CDR3 is built from 13 residues. The CDR3 loop reads CAWSGDGGLSYTF. DNA for the CDR3: TGTGCCTGGAGTGGTGACGGGGGGCTAAGCTACACCTTC.

This clone was counted once. This chain connects TRBV28 to TRBJ2-5; 9 bases are shared with TRBD1. Germline CDR1 reads MDHEN; CDR2 reads SYDVKM. CDR3 length: 14 residues. Losses at the gene ends were 5 bases for V and 5 bases for J; bases not matched to a gene: 6. CDR3 sequence (DNA): TGTGCCAGCAGTGACAGGGGGACAGTGGAGACCCAGTACTTC. Amino acid sequence: CASSDRGTVETQYF.

The chain recombines TRBV4-3 with TRBJ2-1; TRBD2 aligns across 7 bases. Trimming removed 1 base from V and 4 bases from J; junction bases left unmatched: 10. Germline V gene data show CDR1 as LGHNA and CDR2 as YSLEER. The CDR3 has 17 residues. This chain's CDR3 is CASSQGEGSGGYNEQFF. DNA for the CDR3: TGCGCCAGCAGCCAAGGGGAGGGGAGCGGTGGATACAATGAGCAGTTCTTC.

J is TRBJ2-7 and V is TRBV29-1; TRBD2 matches at 12 bases. The CDR3 loop spans 19 amino acids. CDR1 and CDR2 from the germline V gene are SQVTM and ANQGSEA. The V gene end was trimmed by 6 bases and the J gene end by 2 bases; junction bases not matched to a gene: 20. DNA of the CDR3: TGCAGCGTCGTTGTAGCCGGGACTAGCGGGTACCACCGCGCCTACGAGCAGTACTTC. Translated, it gives CSVVVAGTSGYHRAYEQYF.